Listed below are T cell receptor beta chains from one sample, sequenced in a study of T cell changes during pregnancy in multiple sclerosis. Using immunoSEQ multiplex PCR, the repertoire was profiled, and TCRdb retains in-frame clones only, with some absent. The table records 50,000 to 60,000 clones, about nine tenths of them present only once. This specimen consisted of CD4+ T cells from peripheral blood mononuclear cells, obtained in the second trimester of pregnancy. These receptors originate from a female donor with multiple sclerosis, enrolled in a pregnancy study. Each CDR3 is given with its conserved first and last residue. The D gene is left open where the match is weak. Expanded clones get a size class; other rows say once, few or many, or leave the size out.

>TRBD1|TRBJ2-1|TRBV15|-
CATSRDKDRVVYNEQFF
TGTGCCACCAGCAGAGATAAGGACAGGGTGGTCTACAATGAGCAGTTCTTC
>TRBD1|TRBJ2-7|TRBV18|-
CASSPQGARLNEQYF
TGTGCCAGCTCACCACAGGGGGCGCGTCTCAACGAGCAGTACTTC
>TRBD1|TRBJ1-5|TRBV27|-
CASRMTGTVNQPQHF
TGTGCCAGCAGAATGACCGGGACAGTCAATCAGCCCCAGCATTTT
>TRBD2|TRBJ2-7|TRBV5-6|once
CASSISGAYEQYF
TGTGCCAGCAGCATTAGCGGGGCGTACGAGCAGTACTTC
>TRBD2|TRBJ2-5|TRBV5-1|-
CASSPTQSTSGIWETQYF
TGCGCCAGCAGCCCGACACAAAGTACTAGCGGTATTTGGGAGACCCAGTACTTC
>TRBD2|TRBJ2-5|TRBV4-1|-
CASSQGRLAGGQETQYF
TGCGCCAGCAGCCAAGGAAGACTAGCGGGGGGGCAAGAGACCCAGTACTTC
>TRBD2|TRBJ2-3|TRBV6-5|-
CASIAAGGVPQYF
TGTGCCAGCATCGCAGCGGGGGGAGTTCCGCAGTATTTT
>TRBD1|TRBJ1-5|TRBV7-8|-
CASSSDRFQGNQPQHF
TGTGCCAGCAGCTCGGACAGGTTCCAGGGCAATCAGCCCCAGCATTTT
>TRBD1|TRBJ2-4|TRBV4-1|-
CASSQGLTGGSLGIQYF
TGCGCCAGCAGCCAAGGCCTCACAGGGGGGTCCTTGGGCATTCAGTACTTC
>TRBD1|TRBJ2-4|TRBV18|-
CASSHPGTEQYF
TGTGCCAGCTCACACCCCGGGACAGAGCAGTACTTC
>TRBD2|TRBJ2-1|TRBV18|-
CASSPPEGLANEQFF
TGTGCCAGCTCACCACCGGAGGGACTAGCGAATGAGCAGTTCTTC
>-|TRBJ1-2|TRBV6-1|-
CASSTADYGYTF
TGTGCCAGCAGTACAGCGGACTATGGCTACACCTTC
>TRBD1|TRBJ1-1|TRBV5-1|-
CASSLGQMNTEAFF
TGCGCCAGCAGCCTGGGACAGATGAACACTGAAGCTTTCTTT
>-|TRBJ2-5|TRBV4-1|-
CASSRLLGETQYF
TGCGCCAGCAGCCGTCTGCTAGGAGAGACCCAGTACTTC
>-|TRBJ2-2|TRBV5-4|-
CASSLESAGGELFF
TGTGCCAGCAGCTTGGAATCGGCGGGGGGGGAGCTGTTTTTT
>-|TRBJ2-5|TRBV2|-
CASRTGQVTQYF
TGTGCCAGCAGAACAGGCCAGGTGACCCAGTACTTC
>-|TRBJ2-3|TRBV25-1|-
CASSDRMVSGTDTQYF
TGTGCCAGCAGTGATCGTATGGTCTCGGGCACAGATACGCAGTATTTT
>TRBD1|TRBJ2-7|TRBV10-3|-
CAISAEQGSYEQYF
TGTGCCATCAGTGCGGAACAGGGGTCCTACGAGCAGTACTTC
>TRBD1|TRBJ2-3|TRBV19|-
CASSIGGTGAADTQYF
TGTGCCAGTAGTATAGGTGGGACAGGGGCGGCAGATACGCAGTATTTT
>-|TRBJ2-1|TRBV5-6|-
CASSLWVGGGSYNEQFF
TGTGCCAGCAGCCTGTGGGTGGGAGGAGGCTCCTACAATGAGCAGTTCTTC
>-|TRBJ1-1|TRBV11-3|-
CASSEQVNTEAFF
TGTGCCAGCAGCGAACAGGTGAACACTGAAGCTTTCTTT
>-|TRBJ2-1|TRBV2|-
CASGLPSIIEQFF
TGTGCCAGTGGACTCCCCTCGATAATCGAGCAGTTCTTC
>TRBD2|TRBJ2-1|TRBV10-3|-
CAITAGGPGEQFF
TGTGCCATCACGGCGGGGGGGCCTGGGGAGCAGTTCTTC
>TRBD1|TRBJ2-7|TRBV6-6|-
CASSDGTGNEQYF
TGTGCCAGCAGTGATGGGACAGGGAACGAGCAGTACTTC
>-|TRBJ1-2|TRBV29-1|once
CSVGEVGRQGYTF
TGCAGCGTTGGGGAGGTTGGGCGACAGGGCTACACCTTC
>TRBD1|TRBJ2-7|TRBV14|-
CASSWDSLYEQYF
TGTGCCAGCAGCTGGGACAGCCTCTACGAGCAGTACTTC
>-|TRBJ1-2|TRBV12-5|-
CASARDLYGYTF
TGTGCTAGTGCCAGGGACTTGTATGGCTACACCTTC
>TRBD1|TRBJ2-2|TRBV11-3|-
CASSLGGLGQGTTGELFF
TGTGCCAGCAGCTTAGGGGGGCTCGGACAGGGGACGACCGGGGAGCTGTTTTTT
>TRBD1|TRBJ2-7|TRBV5-6|-
CASSQDRVGYEQYF
TGTGCCAGCAGCCAGGACAGGGTAGGCTACGAGCAGTACTTC
>TRBD1|TRBJ2-7|TRBV18|-
CASSPNRGRAYEQYF
TGTGCCAGCTCACCCAACAGGGGAAGGGCCTACGAGCAGTACTTC
>-|TRBJ1-2|TRBV15|once
CATSRGQGYGYTF
TGTGCCACCAGCAGAGGTCAGGGCTATGGCTACACCTTC
>-|TRBJ2-7|TRBV7-2|-
CASSPDGGGGYEQYF
TGTGCCAGCAGCCCCGATGGAGGGGGAGGGTACGAGCAGTACTTC
>TRBD1|TRBJ1-2|TRBV6-5|-
CASTENRGPNYGYTF
TGTGCCAGCACCGAGAACAGGGGGCCCAACTATGGCTACACCTTC
>-|TRBJ2-3|TRBV5-6|-
CASSSPRGGRTDTQYF
TGTGCCAGCAGCTCGCCGAGGGGGGGCCGCACAGATACGCAGTATTTT